This T cell receptor (beta chain) was observed in a study of response to subunit inactivated influenza vaccine. Trimming pared 7 bases from V and 7 bases from J, leaving 23 bases between. The germline gives CDR1 SGHTA, CDR2 FQGNSA. CDR3 length: 16 amino acids. Each CDR3 protein gets one entry after TCRdb re-called the RT-PCR reads with MiXCR. The sample includes 180,000 or so distinct CDR3 sequences, roughly 12% of them seen just once. This clonotype was observed a few times. A further study also used this sample, focusing on T cells expressing NK-cell markers. That paper notes: The authors made TCR beta cDNA libraries by 5'RACE template switching. This switching added a universal primer site and UMIs.

The starting material was CD8+ T cells sorted from PBMCs, obtained about 11 days after vaccination. The chain uses TRBV7-2 and TRBJ2-1; tentative D call: TRBD1 (5 bases). The source of this sequence is a man in his forties or fifties who received an inactivated influenza vaccine. CDR3 coding DNA: TGTGCCAGCACCCGCTTAATCGGGCAGGGCCTGAATGAGCAGTTCTTC. Protein product: CASTRLIGQGLNEQFF.